This T cell receptor (beta chain) was documented in a study of blood T cell repertoires in COVID-19. Looking at the study overall: T cells, B-cell-depleted T cells, or PBMCs provided the cDNA or gDNA that served as material.

This clone qualifies as medium-sized (0.01 to 0.1%). The V gene's germline CDR1 is LGHDT and CDR2 YNNKEL (reference sequence). The length of the CDR3 is 16 residues. V was pared by 1 base and J by 2 bases, with 15 bases between. As processed by the authors: Nucleated cell counts were estimated from reference gene primer amplification. Profiling relied on immunoSEQ multiplex PCR, and the TCRdb table lists in-frame clones only, not all of them. D and trimming come from the DNA, and the V and J calls and clone size come from that table. This table holds some 100,000 clones, 74% found once. The rearrangement uses TRBV3-1 (or the pseudogene TRBV3-2) and TRBJ2-7, with a weak D call TRBD2 (6 bases). Sequenced sample: peripheral blood. The sequence came from a man between 65 and 85 years old with COVID-19, enrolled during active disease. CDR3 nucleotide sequence: TGTGCCAGCAGCCAAGGGGCCGGGACTGGGCCCTACGAGCAGTACTTC. Its translation: CASSQGAGTGPYEQYF.